Below, 10 T cell receptor beta chains from the same sample are listed, as sequenced in a study of CD8+CD57+ T cells in acquired aplastic anemia. CDR3 and TCR beta VDJ profiling relied on a genomic DNA template. TCRdb re-called the reads through MiXCR, storing one row per CDR3 protein. Of about 160,000 distinct CDR3 sequences listed, 35% to 55% are singletons. The sample taken for sequencing was sorted CD4+, CD8+, or CD8+CD57+ T cells (not recorded which) from PBMCs. These receptor sequences come from a human donor in good health.

The J gene is TRBJ2-5, the V gene TRBV20-1, with 12 bases that match TRBD2. V trimming: 5 bases; J trimming: 6 bases; junction bases outside the gene matches: 4. This CDR3 has 13 residues. In germline, CDR1 is DFQATT, CDR2 SNEGSKA (reference sequence). The chain's CDR3 is CSAYLAGGQTQYF. The CDR3 DNA reads as TGCAGTGCTTACCTAGCGGGGGGGCAGACCCAGTACTTC.

This clonotype was detected many times. The CDR3 DNA reads TGTGCCAGCAGTAAACAGGGCTCCTACGAGCAGTACTTC. The encoded protein is CASSKQGSYEQYF. The chain uses TRBV6-1 and TRBJ2-7, with TRBD1 as a possible D gene (6 bases). This CDR3 is 13 amino acids long. Germline V gene data show CDR1 as MNHNS and CDR2 as SASEGT. Trimming left V 5 bases short and J 0 bases short, with 8 bases between.

The rearrangement uses TRBV5-4 and TRBJ1-5, with D possibly TRBD1 on 5 matching bases. CDR3 length equals 14 residues. The V gene lost 4 bases and the J gene lost 1 base, with 9 bases spanning the gap. CDR1 is SGHNT and CDR2 is YYREEE in the germline V gene (reference sequence). CDR3 nucleotides: TGTGCCAGCAGCGCGAAGGGGAGCAATCAGCCCCAGCATTTT. Protein sequence: CASSAKGSNQPQHF.

The chain employs TRBV6-1 and TRBJ2-5; 9 bases are shared with TRBD1. CDR3 length: 15 amino acids. V trimming: 6 bases; J trimming: 5 bases; junction bases outside the gene matches: 10. Germline loops: CDR1 MNHNS, CDR2 SASEGT. This CDR3 is CASSPDRGRGETQYF. The CDR3 DNA sequence: TGTGCCAGCAGCCCAGACAGGGGGAGAGGGGAGACCCAGTACTTC.

This clonotype has just one count. The chain has TRBV30 and TRBJ2-7; TRBD2 matches at 7 bases. With V trimmed by 1 base and J by 1 base, 10 bases remained unmatched. The CDR3 extends over 16 amino acids. Germline V gene data show CDR1 as GTSNPN and CDR2 as SVGIG (reference sequence). CDR3 residues: CAWSGTRTSFSYEQYF. CDR3 sequence (DNA): TGTGCCTGGAGTGGCACAAGGACTAGTTTTTCCTACGAGCAGTACTTC. Complete variable domain (other parts from reference TRBV30 and TRBJ2-7): SQTIHQWPATLVQPVGSPLSLECTVEGTSNPNLYWYRQAAGRGLQLLFYSVGIGQISSEVPQNLSASRPQDRQFILSSKKLLLSDSGFYLCAWSGTRTSFSYEQYFGPGTRLTVT.

The chain joins TRBV29-1 to TRBJ1-2; tentatively, D is TRBD1 (6 bases). Germline V CDR1 and CDR2: SQVTM, ANQGSEA. V dropped 4 bases and J dropped 4 bases, with 16 bases sitting between them. The CDR3 extends over 14 amino acids. The CDR3 coding sequence is TGCAGCGTTGGAGGGCAGGGGAGCGGCTATGGCTACACCTTC. This encodes CSVGGQGSGYGYTF.

In this sample, this clonotype turned up a few times. This chain links TRBV3-1 with TRBJ2-1; D perhaps matches TRBD2 (5 bases). The CDR3 has 15 amino acids. Trimming removed 1 base from V and 3 bases from J, with 10 bases in between. Germline V gene data show CDR1 as LGHDT and CDR2 as YNNKEL (reference sequence). The CDR3 spells CASSQGAGHYNEQFF. As DNA, the CDR3 is TGTGCCAGCAGCCAAGGGGCGGGCCACTACAATGAGCAGTTCTTC.

The chain joins TRBV6-5 to TRBJ1-5; maybe TRBD1 (5 bases). V lost 3 bases, J lost 3 bases, and 9 bases lay in between. This CDR3 is 14 amino acids long. Germline V lookup: CDR1 MNHEY, CDR2 SVGAGI. CDR3 region: CASSYSGNNQPQHF. Here the CDR3 DNA reads TGTGCCAGCAGTTATTCAGGGAACAATCAGCCCCAGCATTTT.

This chain joins TRBV11-3 and TRBJ1-3, with D perhaps TRBD1 (6 bases). This CDR3 has 15 residues. Trimming took 6 bases from V and 0 from J, leaving 12 bases between them. Germline V gives CDR1 SGHNT, CDR2 YENEEA. CDR3: CASSFTGFSGNTIYF. In DNA, the CDR3 is TGTGCCAGCAGTTTTACAGGGTTCTCTGGAAACACCATATATTTT. Together with reference TRBV11-3 and TRBJ1-3, the CDR3 gives the full variable domain: EAGVVQSPRYKIIEKKQPVAFWCNPISGHNTLYWYLQNLGQGPELLIRYENEEAVDDSQLPKDRFSAERLKGVDSTLKIQPAELGDSAVYLCASSFTGFSGNTIYFGEGSWLTVV.

The chain uses TRBV5-1 and TRBJ1-6; no reliable D call. Per the germline V gene, CDR1 is SGHRS and CDR2 is YFSETQ. This CDR3 has 16 amino acids. The V gene lost 2 bases and the J gene lost 10 bases, with 19 bases spanning the gap. The CDR3, as DNA: TGCGCCAGCAGCTTCATGTCGCCTTGCGGTGACTCACCCCTCCACTTT. This encodes CASSFMSPCGDSPLHF.